This T cell receptor beta chain originates from a study of blood T cell repertoires in COVID-19. The method was immunoSEQ multiplex PCR; TCRdb's version includes in-frame clones alone and lacks a portion of them. The sample carries about 15,000 clones, around 75% recorded once. The J segment lost 1 base and the V segment lost 8 bases, leaving 9 bases of the junction unmatched. The CDR3 runs to 15 residues. Germline assignment: CDR1 SNHLY and CDR2 FYNNEI. The TCR comes from a man aged 55 to 70 with acute or convalescent COVID-19. This chain uses TRBV2 with TRBJ2-3; 7 positions match TRBD1. The material sequenced was peripheral blood. The CDR3 spells CASGNPGQGTDTQYF. The CDR3, as DNA: TGTGCCAGCGGAAACCCAGGACAGGGCACAGATACGCAGTATTTT.